Below are 21 T cell receptor beta chains sequenced from a single sample in a study of blood T cell repertoires in COVID-19. The protocol was immunoSEQ multiplex PCR, while the TCRdb copy is restricted to in-frame clones and leaves out a portion. This table has roughly 300,000 clones, 70% to 90% appearing once. Sequencing was done on a sample of PBMCs or T cells enriched from blood (not recorded which). The receptor set was obtained from a woman younger than 45 who had recovered from COVID-19.

The chain joins TRBV4-2 to TRBJ2-1; D might be TRBD1 (6 bases). This CDR3 spans 17 amino acids. The ends were cut back, 4 bases at V and 3 bases at J, with 19 bases in the middle. Germline CDR1 reads LGHNA; CDR2 reads YNFKEQ. CDR3 region: CASSRNTGNFGYNEQFF. The CDR3 nucleotides read TGTGCCAGCAGCCGAAATACAGGGAATTTTGGCTACAATGAGCAGTTCTTC.

This clone was seen once. The V gene is TRBV15, the J gene TRBJ2-1; 12 bases line up with TRBD2. This CDR3 has 16 amino acids. The germline V gene encodes CDR1 LNHNV and CDR2 YYDKDF (reference sequence). With V trimmed by 7 bases and J by 4 bases, 8 bases remained unmatched. CDR3: CATTPSGGVGYNEQFF. The DNA of the CDR3 is TGTGCCACCACGCCTAGCGGGGGGGTTGGGTACAATGAGCAGTTCTTC.

V and J are TRBV27 and TRBJ1-1, with D uncertain. The V gene's germline CDR1 is MNHEY and CDR2 SMNVEV (reference sequence). The V and J ends lost 3 bases and 11 bases respectively, with 22 bases between them. This CDR3 is 15 amino acids long. The DNA of the CDR3 is TGTGCCAGCAGTTTTATTTATGGGTTTGTTCCAGGTGCTTTCTTT. Amino acid sequence: CASSFIYGFVPGAFF.

V usage is TRBV5-6 and J usage is TRBJ1-5; 7 bases line up with TRBD1. The length of the CDR3 is 14 residues. The junction had 7 bases not matched to a gene; V was cut back by 3 bases and J by 7 bases. Germline values: CDR1 SGHDT, CDR2 YYEEEE. As DNA, the CDR3 is TGTGCCAGCAGCTCCAGACAGGGCGGACAGCCCCAGCATTTT. Its protein is CASSSRQGGQPQHF.

The V gene is TRBV3-1 (or the pseudogene TRBV3-2), the J gene TRBJ2-5; 7 bases are shared with TRBD2. The J segment lost 2 bases and the V segment lost 4 bases, leaving 4 bases of the junction unmatched. The CDR3 runs 14 residues. Germline V gives CDR1 LGHDT, CDR2 YNNKEL (reference sequence). The DNA of the CDR3 is TGTGCCAGCAGCCTAACGGGGGGACAAGAGACCCAGTACTTC. Encoded protein: CASSLTGGQETQYF.

CDR3 nucleotides: TGCGCCAGCGGGACAGGGGGCGCTTCGTCTGGAAACACCATATATTTT. Its translation is CASGTGGASSGNTIYF. The V and J genes are TRBV5-1 and TRBJ1-3; 12 bases agree with TRBD1. The CDR3 runs 16 residues. Germline V gene lookup returns CDR1 SGHRS and CDR2 YFSETQ. V trimming: 7 bases; J trimming: 1 base; junction bases outside the gene matches: 6.

V usage is TRBV7-2 and J usage is TRBJ2-7; TRBD1 agrees at 9 bases. Per the germline V gene, CDR1 is SGHTA and CDR2 is FQGNSA. The CDR3 totals 16 residues. V lost 0 bases, J lost 6 bases, and 9 bases stayed unmatched. CDR3 sequence reads: CASSLAAPGTGSEQYF. The CDR3 DNA sequence: TGTGCCAGCAGCTTAGCCGCACCCGGGACAGGGTCCGAGCAGTACTTC.

The rearrangement links TRBV30 to TRBJ2-3; maybe TRBD1 (5 bases). V was shortened by 1 base and J by 4 bases, with 9 bases between the two germline ends. There are 13 residues in the CDR3. CDR1 and CDR2 (germline): GTSNPN, SVGIG (reference sequence). The CDR3 region is CAWSGGVSDTQYF. CDR3 nucleotides: TGTGCCTGGAGTGGGGGCGTATCAGATACGCAGTATTTT.

This sequence joins TRBV6-5 and TRBJ1-4, with 9 nucleotides matching TRBD1. V trimming: 6 bases; J trimming: 5 bases; junction bases outside the gene matches: 1. CDR3 length: 13 residues. Looked up from germline, CDR1 is MNHEY and CDR2 is SVGAGI. The CDR3 DNA reads TGTGCCAGCAGGGGACAGGGAAATGAAAAACTGTTTTTT. It is translated as CASRGQGNEKLFF.

The gene calls are TRBV24-1 and TRBJ1-5; D remains ambiguous. This CDR3 contains 16 residues. CDR1 is KGHDR and CDR2 is SFDVKD in the germline V gene. V lost 7 bases to trimming and J lost 3 bases, with 18 bases between them. The CDR3, as DNA: TGTGCCACCAGAACAACAGAGAAAACACACAATCAGCCCCAGCATTTT. Translated, it gives CATRTTEKTHNQPQHF.

This chain joins TRBV7-5 and TRBJ1-5. TRBV7-5 is listed as a pseudogene. CDR3 length: 19 residues. The CDR3 sequence: CARSLYSLERIISNQPQHF. The CDR3, as DNA: TGTGCCAGAAGCTTATATTCGTTGGAGCGGATAATTAGCAATCAGCCCCAGCATTTT.

The rearrangement joins TRBV20-1 to TRBJ1-1; no clear D gene. V lost 6 bases and J lost 3, with 8 bases in between. Per the germline V gene, CDR1 is DFQATT and CDR2 is SNEGSKA (reference sequence). This CDR3 contains 11 residues. The CDR3 DNA follows: TGCAGTGCCTTAGAGGACACTGAAGCTTTCTTT. Translated, it gives CSALEDTEAFF.

The chain uses TRBV11-2 and TRBJ1-1; D may be TRBD1 (6 bases). The CDR3 extends over 13 amino acids. Trimming stripped 7 bases from V and 11 bases from J, with 20 bases between. Germline V gives CDR1 SGHAT, CDR2 FQNNGV. The CDR3 loop is CASTTLLGAFAFF. CDR3 DNA: TGTGCCAGCACCACCCTCCTGGGGGCGTTCGCTTTCTTT. The variable domain in full, completed from reference TRBV11-2 and TRBJ1-1, reads EAGVAQSPRYKIIEKRQSVAFWCNPISGHATLYWYQQILGQGPKLLIQFQNNGVVDDSQLPKDRFSAERLKGVDSTLKIQPAKLEDSAVYLCASTTLLGAFAFFGQGTRLTVV.

The chain carries TRBV29-1 and TRBJ1-5; TRBD1 matches at 8 bases. Trimming at V came to 7 bases and at J to 3 bases, leaving 5 bases not matched to a gene. The germline gives CDR1 SQVTM, CDR2 ANQGSEA. There are 13 residues in the CDR3. CDR3 amino acids: CSALTGVNQPQHF. Here the CDR3 DNA reads TGCAGCGCTCTGACAGGGGTCAATCAGCCCCAGCATTTT.

V and J are TRBV5-1 and TRBJ1-4; 10 bases fit TRBD1. The CDR3 is made up of 14 amino acids. CDR1 SGHRS and CDR2 YFSETQ come from the germline V gene. Unmatched junction bases numbered 4, after V lost 6 bases and J lost 5 bases. The CDR3 region is CASTPTGGNEKLFF. CDR3 in DNA: TGCGCCAGCACCCCGACAGGGGGCAATGAAAAACTGTTTTTT.

CDR3 in DNA: TGTGCCAGCAGTGTGGGGGAGGGCACTGAAGCTTTCTTT. Amino acid sequence: CASSVGEGTEAFF. The chain recombines TRBV12-3 or TRBV12-4 with TRBJ1-1; D is perhaps TRBD1 (5 bases). There are 13 residues in the CDR3. Trimming shortened V by 5 bases and J by 4 bases, and 11 bases separated the two germline ends.

The chain links TRBV5-1 to TRBJ1-3, with unresolved D. Germline V gene lookup returns CDR1 SGHRS and CDR2 YFSETQ. Deletions cut 4 bases from V and 0 bases from J, with 8 bases between. The CDR3 has 14 residues. In nucleotides, the CDR3 is TGCGCCAGCAGCAAGGAGAGCTCTGGAAACACCATATATTTT. Its translation: CASSKESSGNTIYF. The complete variable domain, with remaining parts taken from reference TRBV5-1 and TRBJ1-3, reads KAGVTQTPRYLIKTRGQQVTLSCSPISGHRSVSWYQQTPGQGLQFLFEYFSETQRNKGNFPGRFSGRQFSNSRSEMNVSTLELGDSALYLCASSKESSGNTIYFGEGSWLTVV.

J is TRBJ2-3 and V is TRBV19, with 7 positions matching TRBD1. The CDR3 loop spans 15 amino acids. The germline CDR1 and CDR2 sequences are LNHDA and SQIVND (reference sequence). The V and J ends lost 7 bases and 2 bases, in that order; junction bases with no gene match: 9. Here the CDR3 reads CASTPQGVNTDTQYF. In DNA, the CDR3 is TGTGCCAGTACCCCCCAGGGGGTAAACACAGATACGCAGTATTTT.

This clone has only one observation. The CDR3 coding sequence is TGCGCCAGCAGCCAAGAACGCAGCGGGGGGGCGGATGAGCAGTTCTTC. Protein: CASSQERSGGADEQFF. The V and J genes are TRBV4-1 and TRBJ2-1, with 10 bases that match TRBD2. The CDR3 loop spans 16 amino acids. Unmatched junction bases numbered 7, after V lost 0 bases and J lost 8 bases. Germline lookup yields CDR1 MGHRA and CDR2 YSYEKL.

This clone has a handful of counts. The genes are TRBV28 and TRBJ1-2, with a weak D call TRBD1 (6 bases). CDR1 is MDHEN, CDR2 SYDVKM, per germline. V was clipped by 4 bases and J by 0 bases, with 15 bases between them. The CDR3 is 16 residues long. This CDR3 is CASSSPGTTANYGYTF. CDR3 coding DNA: TGTGCCAGCAGTTCCCCCGGGACAACAGCTAACTATGGCTACACCTTC.

This sequence joins TRBV6-5 and TRBJ2-7; 9 bases line up with TRBD1. The length of the CDR3 is 14 residues. The V segment lost 4 bases and the J segment 4 bases; nucleotides outside the gene matches: 5. Germline-derived CDR1 and CDR2 are MNHEY and SVGAGI. The CDR3 nucleotides are TGTGCCAGCAGTTCTTGGGACAGGGAGTACGAGCAGTACTTC. It encodes CASSSWDREYEQYF.